This record concerns one T cell receptor (beta chain) sequence. Its antigen has not been determined. No per-base quality is available; no much larger clone lies one base away. The germline V gene yields SGHVS for CDR1 and FQNEAQ for CDR2. V drops 5 bases and J drops 4 bases, leaving 15 bases in between. Including the terminal cysteine and phenylalanine, the CDR3 comprises 15 residues. Only the CDR3 portion is preserved as DNA: 45 bases, with reading frame beginning at the first base. This specimen comes from a study of cytomegalovirus exposure and HLA in healthy donors (dated by TCRdb to 2017 to 2019). Describing the broader study: A later analysis indicated that the 120 or so validation repertoires were generated on the platform also employed for the 666 repertoires of the first cohort. The study was designed to test whether signatures of past pathogen exposure could be identified by cataloging public T cell receptors. Besides the first cohort of approximately 670 subjects, a separate validation cohort made up of roughly 120 different subjects was used. To predict cytomegalovirus infection status, the study combined high-throughput TCR immunosequencing, statistical association of individual TCRs with disease status, and machine learning.

The donors were included in the validation cohort of 120 subjects, a group kept apart from the roughly 700-subject first cohort. The library was built by means of the immunoSEQ multiplex PCR assay. On the study's bioinformatics: A statistical classification framework was built to diagnose cytomegalovirus status from the catalog of TCR beta chain sequences. Drawn from immuneACCESS, this table holds only the in-frame rearrangements with V and J called that TCRdb kept. Clones are partly lost; checked studies trace under half to an unresolved V gene and leave the rest unexplained. V, J and clone size reflect that table, while D and trimming were determined from the DNA. Here the sample has approximately 62,000 clones; around 90% occur a single time. Together, the top ten hold around 1.4% of the sample. What the research found in general, with its limitations: A total of 150 to 200 TCR beta chains were listed by the study as associated with cytomegalovirus. The classifier was reported to diagnose cytomegalovirus status with high specificity and sensitivity in both the original cohort and the validation cohort. Of the cluster scores, 90% to 95% were above 0 in a later analysis, which found that TCRs clustered in the first cohort also tended to co-occur in the 120 or so validation repertoires. The validation cohort had no HLA typing available for a later analysis, so co-occurrence within that cohort was assessed over all 130 or so repertoires. Most TCR sequences were seen in very few donors, while some public TCRs were found in many individuals. The authors suggested that the approach could potentially be extended to other disease states and immunological phenotypes. In vitro tests confirmed that a few of the cytomegalovirus-associated TCR beta chains recognize cytomegalovirus antigens.

The sequence joins TRBV7-8 to TRBJ1-5; TRBD1 could be the D gene, as 6 bases match. The sequence came from a woman between 18 and 30 years old in good health and CMV-seronegative. Sequencing used PBMCs. The CDR3 is CASSQNTGINQPQHF. The nucleotides read TGTGCCAGCAGCCAAAACACAGGGATTAATCAGCCCCAGCATTTT. Reference TRBV7-8 and TRBJ1-5 proteins supply the regions before and after the CDR3; the full variable domain is: GAGVSQSPRYKVAKRGQDVALRCDPISGHVSLFWYQQALGQGPEFLTYFQNEAQLDKSGLPSDRFFAERPEGSVSTLKIQRTQQEDSAVYLCASSQNTGINQPQHFGDGTRLSIL.